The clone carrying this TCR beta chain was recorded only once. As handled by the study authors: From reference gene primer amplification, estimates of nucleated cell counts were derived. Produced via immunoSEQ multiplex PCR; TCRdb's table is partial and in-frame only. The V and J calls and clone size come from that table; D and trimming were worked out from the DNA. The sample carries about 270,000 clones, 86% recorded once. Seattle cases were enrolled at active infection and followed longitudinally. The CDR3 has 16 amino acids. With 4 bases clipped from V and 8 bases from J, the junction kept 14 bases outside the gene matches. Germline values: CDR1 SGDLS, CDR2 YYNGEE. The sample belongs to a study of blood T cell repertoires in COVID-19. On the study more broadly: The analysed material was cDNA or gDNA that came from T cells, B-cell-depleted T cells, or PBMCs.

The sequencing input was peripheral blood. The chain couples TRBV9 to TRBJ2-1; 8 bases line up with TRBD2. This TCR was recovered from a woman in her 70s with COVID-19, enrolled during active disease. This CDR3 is CASSFRGGNFPDEQFF. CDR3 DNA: TGTGCCAGCAGCTTCCGGGGGGGTAACTTCCCAGATGAGCAGTTCTTC.